The next 32 T cell receptor beta chains were all read from a single sample in a study of T-cell memory formation after mild COVID-19. Using its own MiXCR run on the 5' RACE reads, TCRdb lists one record per CDR3 protein. The repertoire includes hundreds of thousands of distinct CDR3 sequences, 20% to 25% of them detected once, and 8.8% sits in the top ten. The sequenced sample consisted of PBMCs or a T cell subset sorted from them (not recorded which). The receptors were sampled from an adult woman who had mild COVID-19 (a few samples of this study predate the infection). Cell type and time point are not known.

This clonotype occurred a few times. The chain is built from TRBV3-1 and TRBJ2-7; 10 nucleotides agree with TRBD2. In germline, CDR1 is LGHDT, CDR2 YNNKEL (reference sequence). This CDR3 is 13 amino acids long. V trimming: 6 bases; J trimming: 7 bases; junction bases outside the gene matches: 6. The chain's CDR3 is CASRLAGKDEQYF. The DNA of the CDR3 is TGTGCCAGCAGACTAGCGGGAAAGGATGAGCAGTACTTC.

The chain links TRBV7-8 to TRBJ2-3; 10 bases line up with TRBD2. After removal of 9 bases from V and 1 base from J, the junction contained 22 bases not matched to a gene. Germline V lookup: CDR1 SGHVS, CDR2 FQNEAQ. The CDR3 runs to 20 residues. The CDR3 DNA reads TGTGCCAGTGACACTATGAAACCTAGCGGGGGCCTCTACCGCACAGATACGCAGTATTTT. It specifies CASDTMKPSGGLYRTDTQYF.

This chain uses TRBV12-3 or TRBV12-4 with TRBJ1-1; D is unclear. The CDR3 runs 13 residues. Trimming pared 6 bases from V and 0 bases from J, leaving 8 bases between. CDR3 DNA: TGTGCCAGCAGGGCGCAGATGAACACTGAAGCTTTCTTT. Protein: CASRAQMNTEAFF.

V gene TRBV24-1 combines with J gene TRBJ2-5; no definite D call. This CDR3 is built from 13 residues. Germline assignment: CDR1 KGHDR and CDR2 SFDVKD. V was clipped by 9 bases and J by 5 bases, with 15 bases between them. CDR3 coding DNA: TGTGCCACCGGTCCGGGCCAGCTCGAGACCCAGTACTTC. Its protein product is CATGPGQLETQYF.

The genes are TRBV6-5 and TRBJ1-2, with a possible D match to TRBD1 (6 bases). The CDR3 covers 13 residues. The germline V gene has CDR1 MNHEY and CDR2 SVGAGI. The ends were cut back, 5 bases at V and 9 bases at J, with 16 bases in the middle. CDR3 nucleotides: TGTGCCAGCAGTATTCCAGGGGTCCCTAGCTACACCTTC. It translates to CASSIPGVPSYTF.

The chain employs TRBV7-9 and TRBJ2-5; the match to TRBD2 covers 9 bases. This CDR3 region has 17 residues. Germline lookup yields CDR1 SEHNR and CDR2 FQNEAQ (reference sequence). The V gene end was trimmed by 5 bases and the J gene end by 4 bases; junction bases not matched to a gene: 14. CDR3 sequence: CASSEGVGAGGLETQYF. In DNA, the CDR3 is TGTGCCAGCAGCGAGGGAGTCGGAGCGGGGGGCTTAGAGACCCAGTACTTC.

The genes are TRBV27 and TRBJ1-2; a weak D match, TRBD1 (6 bases). There are 15 residues in the CDR3. V shed 3 bases and J shed 8 bases, with 19 bases lying between them. CDR1 and CDR2 from the germline V gene are MNHEY and SMNVEV (reference sequence). The CDR3 region is CASSLGRGVVGGYTF. Here the CDR3 DNA reads TGTGCCAGCAGTTTGGGTAGGGGGGTCGTGGGCGGCTACACCTTC.

There are a few counts of this clonotype. J is TRBJ2-1 and V is TRBV7-3, with a possible D match to TRBD2 (6 bases). Germline lookup yields CDR1 SGHTA and CDR2 FQGTGA. CDR3 length: 13 amino acids. V was trimmed by 4 bases and J by 7 bases, leaving 11 bases between them. CDR3 nucleotide sequence: TGTGCCAGCAGCTACGGGGGTGGAAATGAGCAGTTCTTC. The encoded protein is CASSYGGGNEQFF.

This clonotype occurred a few times. V and J are TRBV5-1 and TRBJ1-1, with D uncertain. V was pared by 4 bases and J by 0 bases, with 13 bases between. The germline V gene has CDR1 SGHRS and CDR2 YFSETQ. The CDR3 totals 15 residues. The CDR3 sequence: CASSGRERMNTEAFF. CDR3 DNA sequence: TGCGCCAGCAGCGGGCGGGAAAGGATGAACACTGAAGCTTTCTTT.

This clonotype was counted a few times. The chain links TRBV12-3 or TRBV12-4 to TRBJ1-1; D not resolved. There are 12 residues in the CDR3. V lost 8 bases, J lost 4 bases, and 11 bases lay in between. The CDR3 sequence: CASQPTGTEAFF. CDR3 nucleotide sequence: TGTGCCAGCCAACCCACCGGCACTGAAGCTTTCTTT.

This clonotype occurred a few times. The chain links TRBV9 to TRBJ2-7, with D possibly being TRBD2 (5 bases). V dropped 0 bases and J dropped 0 bases, with 7 bases sitting between them. Per germline, CDR1 SGDLS and CDR2 YYNGEE. The CDR3 runs to 14 residues. The CDR3 spells CASSVGGDSYEQYF. The CDR3 nucleotides read TGTGCCAGCAGCGTAGGGGGAGACTCCTACGAGCAGTACTTC.

This chain connects TRBV11-2 to TRBJ2-1, with a possible D match to TRBD2 (6 bases). CDR3 size: 16 residues. V was cut by 0 bases and J by 6 bases, with 15 bases left in between. The germline V gene has CDR1 SGHAT and CDR2 FQNNGV. The CDR3 DNA is TGTGCCAGCAGCTTAGATGTTTGGGGGGTCGGCAATGAGCAGTTCTTC. It is translated as CASSLDVWGVGNEQFF.

This clonotype came up a few times. The chain carries TRBV7-9 and TRBJ2-1; 12 bases agree with TRBD2. CDR1 SEHNR and CDR2 FQNEAQ come from the germline V gene (reference sequence). The CDR3 is 18 amino acids. Unmatched junction bases numbered 5, after V lost 0 bases and J lost 2 bases. The CDR3 reads CASSLAKASGGAYNEQFF. CDR3 sequence (DNA): TGTGCCAGCAGCTTAGCGAAGGCTAGCGGGGGGGCCTACAATGAGCAGTTCTTC.

V is TRBV12-3 or TRBV12-4 and J is TRBJ2-7, with D perhaps matching TRBD1 or TRBD2 (5 bases each). This CDR3 has 16 amino acids. Trimming took 6 bases from V and 3 from J, leaving 21 bases between them. The CDR3, as DNA: TGTGCCAGCAGCCCCGGTTTATCGGGACCCCTCTACGAGCAGTACTTC. This encodes CASSPGLSGPLYEQYF.

The chain carries TRBV7-3 and TRBJ2-3; D is ambiguous. The CDR3 is made up of 16 amino acids. Germline-derived CDR1 and CDR2 are SGHTA and FQGTGA. V lost 0 bases, J lost 0 bases, and 10 bases lay in between. CDR3 coding DNA: TGTGCCAGCAGCTTAACGGCAGAAGTTAGCACAGATACGCAGTATTTT. Amino acids: CASSLTAEVSTDTQYF.

Ten or more counts support this clonotype. The chain uses TRBV29-1 and TRBJ2-1; unclear D gene. V gave up 4 bases and J gave up 1 base, with 8 bases separating them. The CDR3 is made up of 13 amino acids. Germline CDR1 and CDR2: SQVTM and ANQGSEA. The CDR3 nucleotides read TGCAGCGTTGGAAGGGCATCCTACAATGAGCAGTTCTTC. Its translation: CSVGRASYNEQFF.

The chain recombines TRBV5-1 with TRBJ2-3, with D maybe TRBD2 (7 bases). The CDR3 extends over 16 amino acids. V gave up 0 bases and J gave up 2 bases, with 13 bases separating them. Germline V gene data show CDR1 as SGHRS and CDR2 as YFSETQ. CDR3 residues: CASSLVGGGTTDTQYF. The DNA for the CDR3 is TGCGCCAGCAGCTTGGTGGGGGGGGGCACCACAGATACGCAGTATTTT.

This clonotype was picked up one time. The CDR3 nucleotides read TGTGCCAGCAGTCCCGGGACAATAGAGACCCAGTACTTC. This translates into CASSPGTIETQYF. This rearrangement joins TRBV6-2 or TRBV6-3 to TRBJ2-5, with a possible D match to TRBD1 (6 bases). CDR1 is MNHEY and CDR2 is SVGEGT in the germline V gene. The germline V and J ends were trimmed by 5 bases and 4 bases, with 11 bases remaining between them. The CDR3 has 13 residues.

This clonotype was counted between two and nine times. This chain connects TRBV2 to TRBJ2-2, with D uncertain. V was shortened by 2 bases and J by 5 bases, with 18 bases between the two germline ends. Germline V lookup: CDR1 SNHLY, CDR2 FYNNEI. The CDR3 runs 17 residues. In DNA form, the CDR3 reads TGTGCCAGCAGTGAACAGCCCTCGAGCTTTCCAACCGGGGAGCTGTTTTTT. Its protein product is CASSEQPSSFPTGELFF.

The sample holds a few counts of this clonotype. The gene calls are TRBV7-2 and TRBJ1-2, with TRBD1 identical over 9 bases. Per the germline V gene, CDR1 is SGHTA and CDR2 is FQGNSA. The V segment lost 3 bases and the J segment 4 bases; nucleotides outside the gene matches: 3. The CDR3 covers 14 residues. CDR3 sequence reads: CASSLDRGGYGYTF. For the CDR3, the DNA is TGTGCCAGCAGCTTGGACAGGGGAGGCTATGGCTACACCTTC.

This rearrangement joins TRBV2 to TRBJ1-5; unclear D gene. Looked up from germline, CDR1 is SNHLY and CDR2 is FYNNEI. CDR3 length: 13 amino acids. V lost 9 bases, J lost 1 base, and 10 bases lay in between. CDR3 sequence reads: CASQKESNQPQHF. In DNA, the CDR3 is TGTGCCAGTCAAAAAGAGAGCAATCAGCCCCAGCATTTT.

The chain links TRBV12-3 or TRBV12-4 to TRBJ1-3; 7 bases agree with TRBD1. CDR3 length equals 14 residues. V shed 3 bases and J 5 bases; nucleotides not matched to a gene: 4. The CDR3 sequence is CASSLTGSRNTIYF. In nucleotides, the CDR3 is TGTGCCAGCAGTTTGACAGGGAGTAGAAACACCATATATTTT.

This chain joins TRBV10-3 and TRBJ2-7; unclear D gene. CDR1 is ENHRY and CDR2 is SYGVKD in the germline V gene. The germline V and J ends were trimmed by 4 bases and 0 bases, with 10 bases remaining between them. The CDR3 sequence is 14 residues long. CDR3: CAISGVGNSYEQYF. In DNA form, the CDR3 reads TGTGCCATCAGTGGGGTGGGCAACTCCTACGAGCAGTACTTC.

This clonotype was recorded many times. The chain combines TRBV7-2 with TRBJ2-1, with D possibly being TRBD1 (9 bases). Trimming stripped 4 bases from V and 4 bases from J, with 23 bases between. CDR3 length: 18 amino acids. The germline gives CDR1 SGHTA, CDR2 FQGNSA. The CDR3 coding sequence is TGTGCCAGCAGCTCGGGACAGGGAGCGGGAGAGGGATACAATGAGCAGTTCTTC. Its translation is CASSSGQGAGEGYNEQFF.

This clonotype was detected only a few times. The J gene is TRBJ1-6, the V gene TRBV29-1; D is undetermined. Trimming cost V 7 bases and J 7 bases, with 14 bases left between them. Germline CDR1 reads SQVTM; CDR2 reads ANQGSEA. The CDR3 covers 13 residues. CDR3 protein: CSARMRRNSPLHF. The CDR3 DNA reads TGCAGCGCCCGAATGAGGCGAAATTCACCCCTCCACTTT.

This clonotype has a handful of counts. V gene TRBV5-1 combines with J gene TRBJ2-1; 10 bases are shared with TRBD2. Germline V gene lookup returns CDR1 SGHRS and CDR2 YFSETQ. The CDR3 contains 17 residues. V lost 0 bases, J lost 4 bases, and 7 bases stayed unmatched. The CDR3, as DNA: TGCGCCAGCAGCTTGGAGGCTAGCGGGGGCCCATACAATGAGCAGTTCTTC. Protein: CASSLEASGGPYNEQFF.

This clonotype was seen a handful of times. The chain is built from TRBV20-1 and TRBJ1-5; D is undetermined. With 2 bases removed from V and 1 base from J, the gap between germline ends came to 6 bases. Germline CDR1 is DFQATT and CDR2 is SNEGSKA (reference sequence). The CDR3 is made up of 13 amino acids. The CDR3 DNA reads as TGCAGTGCTAGATTGGGGAGCAATCAGCCCCAGCATTTT. It specifies CSARLGSNQPQHF.

V gene TRBV20-1 combines with J gene TRBJ2-5; D not resolved. CDR1 DFQATT and CDR2 SNEGSKA come from the germline V gene (reference sequence). This CDR3 is 15 amino acids long. Trimming removed 4 bases from V and 4 bases from J, with 19 bases in between. The CDR3 region has the DNA TGCAGTGCTACCCGACGGAACTCCCCAGGAGAGACCCAGTACTTC. Protein sequence: CSATRRNSPGETQYF.

The chain recombines TRBV2 with TRBJ2-5; the D gene is possibly TRBD2 (5 bases). Germline V gives CDR1 SNHLY, CDR2 FYNNEI. The CDR3 covers 13 residues. Trimming shortened V by 10 bases and J by 2 bases, and 14 bases separated the two germline ends. The DNA for the CDR3 is TGTGCCACTGTCCGGGAATTACAAGAGACCCAGTACTTC. Its translation: CATVRELQETQYF. The entire variable domain, with the rest obtained from reference TRBV2 and TRBJ2-5, is as follows: EPEVTQTPSHQVTQMGQEVILRCVPISNHLYFYWYRQILGQKVEFLVSFYNNEISEKSEIFDDQFSVERPDGSNFTLKIRSTKLEDSAMYFCATVRELQETQYFGPGTRLLVL.

This clonotype was seen more than once but under ten times. The chain combines TRBV7-2 with TRBJ2-1, with D uncertain. The CDR3 has 15 amino acids. Germline-derived CDR1 and CDR2 are SGHTA and FQGNSA. The V and J ends lost 8 bases and 0 bases respectively, with 14 bases between them. The CDR3 DNA follows: TGTGCCAGCCGAAAACCCGGAAGCTCCTACAATGAGCAGTTCTTC. It yields the protein CASRKPGSSYNEQFF.

The CDR3 coding sequence is TGTGCCTGGAGTAACACAGTGGGGGTAGCCGGGGAGCTGTTTTTT. Encoded protein: CAWSNTVGVAGELFF. The V call is TRBV30, the J call TRBJ2-2, with D perhaps TRBD1 or TRBD2 (5 bases each). V dropped 2 bases and J dropped 6 bases, with 16 bases sitting between them. Germline V gene lookup returns CDR1 GTSNPN and CDR2 SVGIG (reference sequence). The CDR3 sequence is 15 residues long.

The chain recombines TRBV12-3 or TRBV12-4 with TRBJ2-1; 10 bases agree with TRBD2. Trimming took 8 bases from V and 5 from J; bases not matched to a gene: 6. The CDR3 is 14 residues long. The CDR3 DNA reads as TGTGCCAGCGCCCAGCGGGGGGGAAACAATGAGCAGTTCTTC. Its protein is CASAQRGGNNEQFF.